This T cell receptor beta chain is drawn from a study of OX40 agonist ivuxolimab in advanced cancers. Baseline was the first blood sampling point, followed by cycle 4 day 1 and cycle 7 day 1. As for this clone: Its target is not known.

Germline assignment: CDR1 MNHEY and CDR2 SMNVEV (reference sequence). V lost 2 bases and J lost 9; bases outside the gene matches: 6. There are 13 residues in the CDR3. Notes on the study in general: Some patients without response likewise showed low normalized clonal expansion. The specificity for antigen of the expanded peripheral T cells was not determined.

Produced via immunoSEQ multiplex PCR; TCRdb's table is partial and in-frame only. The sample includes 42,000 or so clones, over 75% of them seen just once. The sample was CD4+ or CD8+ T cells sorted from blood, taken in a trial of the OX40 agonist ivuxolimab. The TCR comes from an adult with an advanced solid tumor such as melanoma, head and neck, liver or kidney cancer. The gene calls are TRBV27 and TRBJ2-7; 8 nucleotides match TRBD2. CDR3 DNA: TGTGCCAGCAGTTTACCGGGGGGGCAGGGGCAGTACTTC. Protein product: CASSLPGGQGQYF.